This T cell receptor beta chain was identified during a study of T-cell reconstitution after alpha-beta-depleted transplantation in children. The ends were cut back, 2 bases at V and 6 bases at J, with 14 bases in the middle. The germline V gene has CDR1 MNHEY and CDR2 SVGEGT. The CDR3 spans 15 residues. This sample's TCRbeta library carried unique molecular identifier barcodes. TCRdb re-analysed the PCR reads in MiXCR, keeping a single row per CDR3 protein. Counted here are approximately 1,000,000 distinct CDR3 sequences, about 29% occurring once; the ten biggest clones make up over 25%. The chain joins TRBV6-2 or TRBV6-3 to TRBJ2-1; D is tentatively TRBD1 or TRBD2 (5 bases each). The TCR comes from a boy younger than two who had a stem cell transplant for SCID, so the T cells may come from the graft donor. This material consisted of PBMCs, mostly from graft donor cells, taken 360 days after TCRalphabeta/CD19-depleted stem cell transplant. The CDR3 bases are TGTGCCAGCAGTTACGAGGGGTGGTTTCTCAATGAGCAGTTCTTC. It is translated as CASSYEGWFLNEQFF.